The 4 T cell receptor beta chains presented below share a single source sample, sequenced in a study of vaccination and CD4 T cells after COVID-19 (dated by TCRdb to between 2020 and 2023). In light of the paper, this sample's treatment or condition label describes: roughly 10-day PBMC culture with coronavirus spike peptide pools or control peptides (ViraFEST assay). CD4+ T cells from unexposed donors were collected before the COVID-19 pandemic (2011-2018). These receptors' antigens are unknown. Libraries were built with PCR. The listed sequencing device is Illumina iSeq 100. At the Johns Hopkins FTIC core, DNA from the cultured CD4+ T cells underwent TCR sequencing with the Oncomine TCR Beta short-read assay. TCRdb reprocessed the public reads (quality trimming at Q25 with fastp, clone calling with MiXCR) and kept in-frame beta chains. Rows matching on CDR3 protein sequence are summarized as one entry with the most common DNA and genes. The sample has some 5,100 distinct CDR3 sequences on record, roughly two fifths of them singletons. The top ten constitute about 26% of the sample.

The sequenced sample consisted of CD4+ T cells from blood, cultured in vitro. Source of these receptors: a human donor in good health.

This clonotype has more than one count but fewer than ten. The chain is built from TRBV6-1 and TRBJ1-2; 7 positions match TRBD1. Germline V CDR1 and CDR2: MNHNS, SASEGT. V was pared by 3 bases and J by 0 bases, with 1 base of the junction left unmatched. CDR3 length: 14 amino acids. CDR3 nucleotides: TGTGCCAGCAGTGATCAGGGGGCTAACTATGGCTACACCTTC. Protein sequence: CASSDQGANYGYTF.

V is TRBV11-3 and J is TRBJ2-1; tentatively, D is TRBD1 (6 bases). This CDR3 has 14 amino acids. The V end lost 5 bases, the J end lost 5 bases, and 13 bases lay between the germline ends. Per germline, CDR1 SGHNT and CDR2 YENEEA. The CDR3 reads CASSLGQSHNEQFF. Written as DNA, the CDR3 is TGTGCCAGCAGCCTAGGACAGAGCCACAATGAGCAGTTCTTC.

The table lists this clonotype with a few counts. The rearrangement uses TRBV20-1 and TRBJ2-1; the match to TRBD2 covers 14 bases. The CDR3 extends over 17 amino acids. In germline, CDR1 is DFQATT, CDR2 SNEGSKA (reference sequence). J was trimmed by 5 bases and V by 0 bases; bases with no gene match: 6. Here the CDR3 reads CSARDPTGLAGDNEQFF. The CDR3 nucleotides are TGCAGTGCTAGAGATCCCACGGGACTAGCGGGAGACAATGAGCAGTTCTTC.

The chain recombines TRBV9 with TRBJ1-1; no firm D call. The CDR3 contains 15 residues. V lost 4 bases and J lost 1, with 14 bases in between. CDR1 and CDR2 from the germline V gene are SGDLS and YYNGEE. The CDR3 protein is CASSSSRPRNTEAFF. The CDR3 region has the DNA TGTGCCAGCAGCTCATCGCGACCGAGGAACACTGAAGCTTTCTTT.